Listed here is a single TCR beta chain. Donor samples were obtained from healthy Caucasian individuals from Russia, aged 6 to 90. The record originates from a study of blood T cells in healthy people across ages. Then a second PCR, running about 7 to 11 cycles, was carried out with a sample-barcoded 5' primer and a J-beta primer mix. Each cDNA molecule was tagged by a template-switch adaptor with 12 random nucleotides. TCRdb reprocessed the 5' RACE reads with MiXCR, giving one entry per CDR3 protein. Found here are approximately 1.5 million distinct CDR3 sequences, roughly 43% of them singletons; the top ten hold about 4.1%. This CDR3 spans 13 amino acids. Germline CDR1 and CDR2: KGHSH and LQKENI. After removal of 3 bases from V and 10 bases from J, the junction contained 3 bases not matched to a gene.

The sample was blood. The receptor's source is a woman aged 18-29 years in good health. The chain recombines TRBV18 with TRBJ2-1, with TRBD1 matching over 10 bases. This chain's CDR3 is CASSPTTGGEQFF. The CDR3, as DNA: TGTGCCAGCTCACCTACGACAGGGGGCGAGCAGTTCTTC.